These 22 T cell receptor beta chains share one sample of origin, sequenced in a study of metastatic and nonmetastatic thyroid tumors. Before thyroid surgery, none of the patients had received any treatment. TCRdb reprocessed the PCR reads via MiXCR. This sample has about 13,000 clones, with 25% to 40% found just once. The sequenced material came from tumor tissue. The source of these receptors is a male donor with papillary thyroid cancer or a benign thyroid nodule (not recorded which). Some clones in this sample may be carry-over from other donors' samples.

In DNA, the CDR3 is TGTGCCAGTACCCAGCACCCACAGGGGGCTGATTCACCCCTCCACTTT. Translation: CASTQHPQGADSPLHF. V is TRBV19 and J is TRBJ1-6, with 9 positions matching TRBD1. Unmatched junction bases numbered 12, after V lost 7 bases and J lost 8 bases. The CDR3 has 16 amino acids. CDR1 and CDR2 (germline): LNHDA, SQIVND (reference sequence).

This rearrangement joins TRBV7-9 to TRBJ2-7; 7 bases are a match to TRBD2. V was pared by 4 bases and J by 5 bases, with 11 bases of the junction left unmatched. CDR1 is SEHNR and CDR2 is FQNEAQ in the germline V gene (reference sequence). The CDR3 is 15 residues long. The CDR3 nucleotides read TGTGCCAGCAGCTATCTTGGCAGGGAGGGGAACGAGCAGTACTTC. This translates into CASSYLGREGNEQYF. The full variable domain, its missing parts supplied by reference TRBV7-9 and TRBJ2-7, is DTGVSQNPRHKITKRGQNVTFRCDPISEHNRLYWYRQTLGQGPEFLTYFQNEAQLEKSRLLSDRFSAERPKGSFSTLEIQRTEQGDSAMYLCASSYLGREGNEQYFGPGTRLTVT.

This clone has at least ten counts. This chain links TRBV6-5 with TRBJ2-1; 15 bases line up with TRBD2. After removal of 4 bases from V and 12 bases from J, the junction contained 7 bases not matched to a gene. This CDR3 region has 15 residues. Germline loops: CDR1 MNHEY, CDR2 SVGAGI. DNA of the CDR3: TGTGCCAGCAGTTCCCCCGGGACTAGCGGGAGGAGGCAGTTCTTC. It codes for CASSSPGTSGRRQFF.

The chain has TRBV20-1 and TRBJ1-2; 10 bases fit TRBD1. J lost 7 bases, V lost 2 bases, and 13 bases had no gene match. The CDR3 contains 16 residues. CDR1 is DFQATT, CDR2 SNEGSKA, per germline (reference sequence). The CDR3 protein is CSARKSWGQGSGGYTF. The CDR3 DNA follows: TGCAGTGCTAGAAAGAGCTGGGGACAGGGGAGTGGTGGCTACACCTTC.

This clone came up a few times. V usage is TRBV12-3 or TRBV12-4 and J usage is TRBJ1-2; possibly TRBD1 for D (5 bases). V gave up 3 bases and J gave up 4 bases, with 12 bases separating them. The CDR3 contains 14 residues. The CDR3 here is CASSLSQGIYGYTF. CDR3 nucleotide sequence: TGTGCCAGCAGTTTGAGTCAGGGAATCTATGGCTACACCTTC.

The chain couples TRBV6-2 or TRBV6-3 to TRBJ1-1; D is unclear. V lost 6 bases, J lost 1 base, and 12 bases lay in between. This CDR3 is 14 amino acids long. CDR1 and CDR2 from the germline V gene are MNHEY and SVGEGT. Here the CDR3 reads CASRGSYPNTEAFF. The CDR3 DNA reads as TGTGCCAGCAGGGGGAGCTACCCGAACACTGAAGCTTTCTTT.

Within the sample, this clone is medium-sized (0.01 to 0.1%). This chain uses TRBV4-3 with TRBJ2-1, with TRBD2 as a possible D gene (5 bases). This CDR3 comprises 13 residues. From germline, CDR1 is LGHNA and CDR2 YSLEER. Trimming shortened V by 1 base and J by 9 bases, and 10 bases separated the two germline ends. CDR3 protein: CASSQVGEAEQFF. CDR3 nucleotides: TGCGCCAGCAGCCAAGTGGGAGAGGCTGAGCAGTTCTTC.

In its sample, this clone ranks as medium-sized. V is TRBV10-3 and J is TRBJ2-6; weak D call: TRBD1 (6 bases). There are 18 residues in the CDR3. CDR1 and CDR2 (germline): ENHRY, SYGVKD. With 6 bases removed from V and 0 bases from J, the gap between germline ends came to 18 bases. The CDR3 DNA follows: TGTGCCATCAGGGGGCATTGGGCAGGGGACTCTGGGGCCAACGTCCTGACTTTC. Encoded protein: CAIRGHWAGDSGANVLTF.

This sequence joins TRBV19 and TRBJ1-1; D is unclear. Germline V gene lookup returns CDR1 LNHDA and CDR2 SQIVND (reference sequence). CDR3 size: 12 residues. V lost 1 base to trimming and J lost 1 base, with 1 base between them. The DNA for the CDR3 is TGTGCCAGTAGTATAGGGAACACTGAAGCTTTCTTT. Amino acid sequence: CASSIGNTEAFF.

This clone was recorded only once. This chain's CDR3 is CSARTGGGYYEQYF. The CDR3 nucleotides read TGCAGTGCCAGGACAGGGGGAGGATACTACGAGCAGTACTTC. The chain has TRBV20-1 and TRBJ2-7; 10 nucleotides align to TRBD1. CDR1 and CDR2 (germline): DFQATT, SNEGSKA (reference sequence). This CDR3 contains 14 residues. V shed 6 bases and J 3 bases; nucleotides not matched to a gene: 8.

The chain has TRBV27 and TRBJ2-3, with TRBD2 matching 7 bases. V was clipped by 2 bases and J by 4 bases; unmatched bases: 9. Per germline, CDR1 MNHEY and CDR2 SMNVEV (reference sequence). This CDR3 has 16 residues. CDR3 amino acids: CASSLGYGGSADTQYF. The CDR3 DNA is TGTGCCAGCAGTTTAGGGTATGGCGGGAGCGCAGATACGCAGTATTTT.

This clone is termed medium-sized (0.01 to 0.1%). This chain joins TRBV24-1 and TRBJ2-7; no clear D gene. Germline loops: CDR1 KGHDR, CDR2 SFDVKD. The germline V and J ends were trimmed by 3 bases and 3 bases, with 5 bases remaining between them. This CDR3 is 12 amino acids long. CDR3 sequence reads: CATSDVDYEQYF. The CDR3 DNA is TGTGCCACCAGTGATGTAGACTACGAGCAGTACTTC.

The chain employs TRBV28 and TRBJ2-6; a possible D gene is TRBD1 (6 bases). Looked up from germline, CDR1 is MDHEN and CDR2 is SYDVKM. This CDR3 comprises 15 residues. Trimming cost V 8 bases and J 1 base, with 12 bases left between them. This CDR3 is CASRERGSGANVLTF. For the CDR3, the DNA is TGTGCCAGCCGCGAAAGGGGGTCTGGGGCCAACGTCCTGACTTTC.

To note about this clone: Its ends do not fully match the called genes, so a read error is possible. This sequence joins TRBV5-1 and TRBJ2-1; 10 bases match TRBD2. Germline lookup yields CDR1 SGHRS and CDR2 YFSETQ. The CDR3 runs to 18 residues. CDR3 nucleotides: TGCGCCAGCAGCTTGCCCGATATAGCGGGAGGAGACTACAATCAGCAGTTCTTC. It yields the protein CASSLPDIAGGDYNQQFF.

The V gene is TRBV4-3, the J gene TRBJ2-2, with no clear D. V was cut by 6 bases and J by 0 bases, with 11 bases left in between. From germline, CDR1 is LGHNA and CDR2 YSLEER. This CDR3 has 15 amino acids. The CDR3 nucleotides read TGCGCCAGCAGACTAAGTGTCACGAACACCGGGGAGCTGTTTTTT. This sequence encodes CASRLSVTNTGELFF.

The J gene is TRBJ2-1, the V gene TRBV6-6, with D perhaps matching TRBD1 or TRBD2 (5 bases each). The V and J ends lost 0 bases and 8 bases respectively, with 8 bases between them. The CDR3 loop spans 13 amino acids. Germline CDR1 and CDR2: MNHNY and SVGAGI (reference sequence). The CDR3 DNA reads as TGTGCCAGCAGTTACTCTTGGGGGTATGAGCAGTTCTTC. Amino acid sequence: CASSYSWGYEQFF.

For this clone: The junction differs from germline at one of its ends, possibly a read error. The CDR3 sequence is CASSDSKGTGANVLTF. The CDR3 DNA reads TGTGCCAGCAGTGACTCGAAAGGGACTGGGGCCAACGTCCTGACTTTC. This chain joins TRBV6-6 and TRBJ2-6; D is undetermined. CDR3 length equals 16 residues. CDR1 and CDR2 from the germline V gene are MNHNY and SVGAGI (reference sequence).

The sample holds a few counts of this clone. The chain uses TRBV27 and TRBJ1-4, with 9 bases fitting TRBD1. CDR3 length equals 16 residues. Germline loops: CDR1 MNHEY, CDR2 SMNVEV (reference sequence). Losses at the gene ends were 5 bases for V and 7 bases for J; bases not matched to a gene: 11. The DNA for the CDR3 is TGTGCCAGCAGTGCGGCCGGGACAGGGATGGTTGAAAAACTGTTTTTT. Amino acid sequence: CASSAAGTGMVEKLFF.

This clone counts as medium-sized (0.01 to 0.1%). The chain carries TRBV4-1 and TRBJ2-1; the D gene is possibly TRBD2 (6 bases). This CDR3 is 18 amino acids long. Trimming pared 0 bases from V and 4 bases from J, leaving 19 bases between. Germline loops: CDR1 MGHRA, CDR2 YSYEKL. This chain's CDR3 is CASSQEPSRASEYNEQFF. The CDR3 DNA follows: TGCGCCAGCAGCCAAGAACCCTCCCGGGCTAGCGAATACAATGAGCAGTTCTTC.

This chain links TRBV28 with TRBJ1-3; unclear D gene. This CDR3 contains 15 residues. The V and J ends lost 3 bases and 0 bases respectively, with 9 bases between them. Germline V CDR1 and CDR2: MDHEN, SYDVKM. CDR3 loop: CASSFPFSSGNTIYF. For the CDR3, the DNA is TGTGCCAGCAGTTTCCCATTCTCCTCTGGAAACACCATATATTTT.

Turning to this clone: The junction departs from the called germline gene at one end, perhaps through a read error. The rearrangement uses TRBV28 and TRBJ2-7, with TRBD2 matching over 7 bases. The CDR3 length is 15 residues. In germline, CDR1 is MDHEN, CDR2 SYDVKM. The CDR3 sequence is CASSSQKAGVNEQHF. The CDR3 DNA sequence: TGTGCCAGCAGTTCCCAGAAGGCGGGGGTCAACGAGCAGCACTTC.

Sample share makes this clone medium-sized (0.01 to 0.1%). The chain uses TRBV7-2 and TRBJ1-2, with TRBD1 matching 8 bases. Germline V lookup: CDR1 SGHTA, CDR2 FQGNSA. CDR3 length: 13 amino acids. The ends lost 5 bases at V and 8 bases at J; junction bases unmatched: 7. CDR3 protein: CASSHRQGTGYTF. CDR3 DNA sequence: TGTGCCAGCAGCCACCGACAGGGGACGGGCTACACCTTC.